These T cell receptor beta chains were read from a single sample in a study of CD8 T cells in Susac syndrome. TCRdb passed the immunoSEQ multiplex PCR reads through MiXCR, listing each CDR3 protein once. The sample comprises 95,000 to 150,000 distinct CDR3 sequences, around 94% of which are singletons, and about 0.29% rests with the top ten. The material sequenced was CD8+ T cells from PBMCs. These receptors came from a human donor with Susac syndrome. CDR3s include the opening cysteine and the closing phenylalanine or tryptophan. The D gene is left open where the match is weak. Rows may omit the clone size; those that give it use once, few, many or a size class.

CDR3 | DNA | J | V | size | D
CASSQVGAGGNNEQFF | TGTGCCAGCAGCCAAGTAGGGGCGGGGGGAAACAATGAGCAGTTCTTC | TRBJ2-1 | TRBV3-1 | - | TRBD2
CASSRLAVDNEQFF | TGTGCCAGCAGCCGACTAGCGGTTGACAATGAGCAGTTCTTC | TRBJ2-1 | TRBV25-1 | once | TRBD2
CASGPWDRGREAFF | TGTGCTAGTGGTCCGTGGGACAGGGGGAGAGAAGCTTTCTTT | TRBJ1-1 | TRBV12-5 | - | TRBD1
CASSVGAGSTYNEQFF | TGTGCCAGCAGCGTAGGAGCAGGGTCGACCTACAATGAGCAGTTCTTC | TRBJ2-1 | TRBV9 | - | -
CASSPALTGELFF | TGCGCCAGCAGCCCCGCCCTAACCGGGGAGCTGTTTTTT | TRBJ2-2 | TRBV4-1 | - | -
CASSDWRNEQFF | TGTGCCAGCAGCGACTGGAGGAATGAGCAGTTCTTC | TRBJ2-1 | TRBV5-4 | - | -
CSVPSRVQETQYF | TGCAGCGTCCCGAGCAGGGTCCAAGAGACCCAGTACTTC | TRBJ2-5 | TRBV29-1 | - | -
CSVEGGTGNSYEQYF | TGCAGCGTTGAAGGGGGGACAGGTAACTCCTACGAGCAGTACTTC | TRBJ2-7 | TRBV29-1 | - | TRBD1
CSVGPAGEETQYF | TGCAGCGTTGGGCCAGCCGGGGAAGAGACCCAGTACTTC | TRBJ2-5 | TRBV29-1 | few | -
CASSGTEYAYGYTF | TGTGCCAGTAGCGGGACTGAATATGCCTATGGCTACACCTTC | TRBJ1-2 | TRBV19 | - | -
CASSLPGRYEQYF | TGTGCCAGCAGCTTACCGGGGCGCTACGAGCAGTACTTC | TRBJ2-7 | TRBV7-9 | - | -
CASSGSEDRSDQPQHF | TGTGCCAGCAGTGGGAGTGAGGACAGAAGCGATCAGCCCCAGCATTTT | TRBJ1-5 | TRBV25-1 | - | -
CSVGEYSNQPQHF | TGCAGCGTTGGAGAATATAGCAATCAGCCCCAGCATTTT | TRBJ1-5 | TRBV29-1 | once | -